A single sample gave rise to the 20 T cell receptor beta chains below, sequenced in a study of T cell responses to AZD1222 COVID-19 vaccine (dated by TCRdb to about 2021). The time point label on this specimen signifies: baseline before first vaccination. Libraries came from the immunoSEQ multiplex PCR assay. The immuneACCESS repertoire file appears here via TCRdb, limited to in-frame rearrangements. These files lack a portion of the clones; in checked studies, under half of the deficit traces to unresolved V genes, and the cause of the others is not known. The sample table lists about 120,000 clones, more than 65% of them with a count of one. The ten top clones hold roughly 9.9% of the sample. The sample consisted of peripheral blood, taken on day 0 of AZD1222 vaccination. These receptors were collected from an adult in good health.

The chain combines TRBV5-1 with TRBJ2-4; 14 nucleotides line up with TRBD2. Germline CDR1 and CDR2: SGHRS and YFSETQ. J was trimmed by 2 bases and V by 7 bases; bases with no gene match: 8. The CDR3 extends over 17 amino acids. DNA of the CDR3: TGCGCCAGCGGGACTAGCGGGAGTGGGAATTCCAAAAACATTCAGTACTTC. It is translated as CASGTSGSGNSKNIQYF.

This clone was detected a few times. The V and J genes are TRBV4-1 and TRBJ1-1; 10 bases are a match to TRBD1. Trimming cost V 3 bases and J 10 bases; bases outside gene matches: 5. The length of the CDR3 is 13 residues. Germline values: CDR1 MGHRA, CDR2 YSYEKL. Here the CDR3 reads CASSQERQGAAFF. In nucleotides, the CDR3 is TGCGCCAGCAGCCAGGAAAGACAGGGGGCAGCTTTCTTT.

The chain is built from TRBV27 and TRBJ2-3; 8 bases match TRBD2. With V trimmed by 4 bases and J by 5 bases, 8 bases remained unmatched. The CDR3 has 15 amino acids. In germline, CDR1 is MNHEY, CDR2 SMNVEV (reference sequence). The CDR3 nucleotides read TGTGCCAGCAGTTATCAGGCGGGAGGATTAGATACGCAGTATTTT. Its protein product is CASSYQAGGLDTQYF.

The genes are TRBV3-1 (or the pseudogene TRBV3-2) and TRBJ2-7, with 9 bases aligning to TRBD1. This CDR3 is built from 15 residues. The ends lost 4 bases at V and 3 bases at J; junction bases unmatched: 7. Germline lookup yields CDR1 LGHDT and CDR2 YNNKEL (reference sequence). CDR3 sequence reads: CASSPRPGQGYEQYF. The DNA of the CDR3 is TGTGCCAGCAGCCCCAGACCGGGACAGGGCTACGAGCAGTACTTC.

This chain uses TRBV30 with TRBJ2-7; weak D call: TRBD1 (5 bases). Per germline, CDR1 GTSNPN and CDR2 SVGIG (reference sequence). Trimming took 2 bases from V and 3 from J, leaving 8 bases between them. CDR3 size: 12 residues. DNA for the CDR3: TGTGCCTGGAGTAGGCAGGGCTACGAGCAGTACTTC. Residues: CAWSRQGYEQYF.

The genes are TRBV11-3 and TRBJ2-7; 7 nucleotides match TRBD1. The CDR3 is made up of 13 amino acids. With 5 bases clipped from V and 2 bases from J, the junction kept 3 bases outside the gene matches. CDR1 SGHNT and CDR2 YENEEA come from the germline V gene. CDR3 sequence reads: CASSAGQAYEQYF. The CDR3 nucleotides read TGTGCCAGCAGCGCTGGACAGGCCTACGAGCAGTACTTC.

This sequence joins TRBV9 and TRBJ2-1, with D unresolved. From germline, CDR1 is SGDLS and CDR2 YYNGEE. Trimming removed 3 bases from V and 8 bases from J, with 24 bases in between. CDR3 length: 17 residues. This CDR3 reads CASSDSIRKIQTDEQFF. The CDR3 DNA follows: TGTGCCAGCAGCGATTCTATTAGGAAGATACAAACGGATGAGCAGTTCTTC.

This clone was observed a single time. V is TRBV7-8 and J is TRBJ1-5; D might be TRBD1 (5 bases). Trimming took off 1 base at V and 9 bases at J, with 13 bases between the two ends. Germline CDR1 SGHVS, CDR2 FQNEAQ. This CDR3 comprises 14 residues. The CDR3 is CASSLVGAQGPQHF. CDR3 DNA sequence: TGTGCCAGCAGCTTAGTGGGCGCCCAGGGGCCCCAGCATTTT.

V and J are TRBV5-1 and TRBJ2-1; 8 bases align to TRBD1. Germline-derived CDR1 and CDR2 are SGHRS and YFSETQ. The ends lost 4 bases at V and 0 bases at J; junction bases unmatched: 12. The CDR3 totals 18 residues. The CDR3 DNA follows: TGCGCCAGCAGCCCCTGGGACAGGCCACGGGGCTCCTACAATGAGCAGTTCTTC. Its protein is CASSPWDRPRGSYNEQFF.

This clone was seen a few times. The J gene is TRBJ1-5, the V gene TRBV27; TRBD1 agrees at 7 bases. V was pared by 3 bases and J by 1 base, with 3 bases of the junction left unmatched. This CDR3 has 15 residues. Per germline, CDR1 MNHEY and CDR2 SMNVEV (reference sequence). CDR3 nucleotides: TGTGCCAGCAGTTTTACAGGGGTAAGCAATCAGCCCCAGCATTTT. Protein: CASSFTGVSNQPQHF.

The chain combines TRBV5-1 with TRBJ1-5, with 9 positions matching TRBD1. V trimming: 2 bases; J trimming: 5 bases; junction bases outside the gene matches: 5. This CDR3 comprises 15 residues. The germline V gene has CDR1 SGHRS and CDR2 YFSETQ. The CDR3 sequence: CASSLGQGSYQPQHF. Here the CDR3 DNA reads TGCGCCAGCAGCTTAGGACAGGGGTCCTATCAGCCCCAGCATTTT.

The V and J genes are TRBV11-1 and TRBJ2-6; D remains ambiguous. The V gene's germline CDR1 is SGHAT and CDR2 FQDESV (reference sequence). The V end lost 1 base, the J end lost 2 bases, and 6 bases lay between the germline ends. The CDR3 sequence is 15 residues long. CDR3 sequence reads: CASSLVGAGANVLTF. In nucleotides, the CDR3 is TGTGCCAGCAGCTTAGTCGGCGCTGGGGCCAACGTCCTGACTTTC.

This chain links TRBV5-1 with TRBJ2-3, with TRBD1 identical over 7 bases. The germline V gene encodes CDR1 SGHRS and CDR2 YFSETQ. This CDR3 spans 14 amino acids. Trimming took 7 bases from V and 0 from J; bases not matched to a gene: 5. This CDR3 is CASRPGQSTDTQYF. CDR3 nucleotide sequence: TGCGCCAGCCGACCGGGACAGAGCACAGATACGCAGTATTTT.

The genes are TRBV30 and TRBJ1-3, with D uncertain. Between the trimmed V and J ends, which lost 4 bases and 3 bases, there was a span of 10 bases. This CDR3 comprises 13 residues. The germline CDR1 and CDR2 sequences are GTSNPN and SVGIG (reference sequence). The CDR3 loop is CAWTRTFGNTIYF. The CDR3 nucleotides read TGTGCCTGGACCCGGACGTTTGGAAACACCATATATTTT.

The chain uses TRBV7-9 and TRBJ1-4; no reliable D call. Trimming shortened V by 5 bases and J by 8 bases, and 12 bases separated the two germline ends. Germline V gene sequence: CDR1 SEHNR, CDR2 FQNEAQ (reference sequence). This CDR3 spans 13 amino acids. This CDR3 is CASSQGFAEKLFF. In DNA, the CDR3 is TGTGCCAGCAGCCAAGGGTTTGCAGAAAAACTGTTTTTT.

This CDR3 is CASEAWTSGIYTDTQYF. CDR3 bases: TGTGCCAGCGAAGCCTGGACTAGCGGGATCTATACAGATACGCAGTATTTT. This chain connects TRBV13 to TRBJ2-3; TRBD2 aligns across 12 bases. Trimming took 8 bases from V and 3 from J; bases not matched to a gene: 12. The CDR3 runs 17 residues. From germline, CDR1 is PRHDT and CDR2 FYEKMQ (reference sequence).

This chain links TRBV5-6 with TRBJ2-7; a weak D match, TRBD2 (5 bases). V shed 6 bases and J shed 2 bases, with 21 bases lying between them. The CDR3 has 16 amino acids. Germline assignment: CDR1 SGHDT and CDR2 YYEEEE. DNA of the CDR3: TGTGCCAGCACCCGGGGATGGACCCCCGGCCCCTACGAGCAGTACTTC. Translated, it gives CASTRGWTPGPYEQYF.

The chain is built from TRBV4-2 and TRBJ1-2; TRBD1 matches 7 bases. The V and J ends lost 5 bases and 3 bases, in that order; junction bases with no gene match: 6. Germline V lookup: CDR1 LGHNA, CDR2 YNFKEQ. The CDR3 contains 14 residues. The CDR3 is CASSTGGGDYGYTF. CDR3 nucleotide sequence: TGTGCCAGCAGCACCGGAGGGGGCGACTATGGCTACACCTTC.

Remarks on this clone: A junction boundary mismatches the germline segment, possibly from a read error. CDR3 residues: CASSLASGRGDTQYF. The CDR3 nucleotides are TGTGCCAGCAGTTTAGCGTCAGGGAGAGGGGATACGCAGTATTTT. The rearrangement links TRBV7-2 to TRBJ2-3; TRBD1 or TRBD2 may be the D gene (5 bases each). Germline-derived CDR1 and CDR2 are SGHTA and FQGNSA. This CDR3 spans 15 amino acids. Full variable domain (rest looked up from reference TRBV7-2 and TRBJ2-3): GAGVSQSPSNKVTEKGKDVELRCDPISGHTALYWYRQSLGQGLEFLIYFQGNSAPDKSGLPSDRFSAERTGGSVSTLTIQRTQQEDSAVYLCASSLASGRGDTQYFGPGTRLTVL.

The chain links TRBV19 to TRBJ1-2; no reliable D call. V dropped 5 bases and J dropped 6 bases, with 16 bases sitting between them. The CDR3 loop spans 14 amino acids. Germline V lookup: CDR1 LNHDA, CDR2 SQIVND (reference sequence). The CDR3 spells CASSFSTGGDGYTF. DNA of the CDR3: TGTGCCAGTAGTTTCTCGACGGGAGGTGATGGCTACACCTTC.